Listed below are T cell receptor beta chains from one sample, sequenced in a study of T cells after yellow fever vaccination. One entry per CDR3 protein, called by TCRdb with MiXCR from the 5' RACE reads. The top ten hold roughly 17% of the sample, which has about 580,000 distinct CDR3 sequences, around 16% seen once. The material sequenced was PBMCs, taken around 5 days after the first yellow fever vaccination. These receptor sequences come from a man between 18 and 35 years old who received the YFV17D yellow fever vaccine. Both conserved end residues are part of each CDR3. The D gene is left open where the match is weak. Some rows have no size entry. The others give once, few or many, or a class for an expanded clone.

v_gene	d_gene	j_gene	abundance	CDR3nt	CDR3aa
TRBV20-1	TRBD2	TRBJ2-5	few	TGCAGTGCTAGAGTGGCTAGCGGGGGTCAAGAGACCCAGTACTTC	CSARVASGGQETQYF
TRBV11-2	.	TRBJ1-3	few	TGTGCCAGCAGCCCTACGAGCAGCTCTGGAAACACCATATATTTT	CASSPTSSSGNTIYF
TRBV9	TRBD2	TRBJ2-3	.	TGTGCCAGCAGCGGACTAGCTCGAGCCGTTGATACGCAGTATTTT	CASSGLARAVDTQYF
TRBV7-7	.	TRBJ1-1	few	TGTGCCAGCAGCCCCATATCCCAGTTTACTGAAGCTTTCTTT	CASSPISQFTEAFF
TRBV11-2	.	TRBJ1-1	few	TGTGCCAGCAGCTTAGCGGGGTTCGAAGCTTTCTTT	CASSLAGFEAFF
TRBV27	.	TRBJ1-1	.	TGTGCCAGCAGTTTATCGAGTAGCTCTGAAGCTTTCTTT	CASSLSSSSEAFF
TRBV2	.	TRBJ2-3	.	TGTGCCAGCAGTGCGGGCGTCCTGACATCCGAGGGGGGAGATACGCAGTATTTT	CASSAGVLTSEGGDTQYF
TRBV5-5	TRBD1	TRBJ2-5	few	TGTGCCAGCAGCTCGAACAGGGGTCAAGAGACCCAGTACTTC	CASSSNRGQETQYF
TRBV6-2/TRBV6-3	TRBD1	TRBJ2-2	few	TGTGCCAGCCGAAGTCGACAGGGTCCTCCAGGGGAGCTGTTTTTT	CASRSRQGPPGELFF
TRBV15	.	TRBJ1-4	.	TGTGCCACCAGCAAAACACCCGCTGTAGGTGAAAAACTGTTTTTT	CATSKTPAVGEKLFF
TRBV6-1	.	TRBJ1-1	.	TGTGCCAGCATTCCGATGGTGGGGGTCTACGAGGCTTTCTTT	CASIPMVGVYEAFF
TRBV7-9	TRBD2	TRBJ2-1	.	TGTGCCAGCAGCTTCGGGGGGGCCGGGTACAATGAGCAGTTCTTC	CASSFGGAGYNEQFF
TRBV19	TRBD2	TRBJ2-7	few	TGTGCCAGTAGTATGAAGTCCCTAGCGGCCTACGAGCAGTACTTC	CASSMKSLAAYEQYF
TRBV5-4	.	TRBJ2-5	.	TGTGCCAGCAGCCCCTCCGGAGGAACGGAGACCCAGTACTTC	CASSPSGGTETQYF
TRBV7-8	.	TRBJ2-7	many	TGTGCCAGCAGCCGTCCTGGGGGCGAGCAGTACTTC	CASSRPGGEQYF
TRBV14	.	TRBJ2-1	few	TGTGCCAGCAGCCTTGGCGACACCGGGAAGGCGGTAGGCAATGAGCAGTTCTTC	CASSLGDTGKAVGNEQFF
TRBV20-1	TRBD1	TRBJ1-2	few	TGCAGTGCTCTGGGTTCCGGGACAGGGGCGCGCGGCTACACCTTC	CSALGSGTGARGYTF
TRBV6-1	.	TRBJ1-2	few	TGTGCCAGCAGTGAGGGATTCACTGGGACATTCTATGGCTACACCTTC	CASSEGFTGTFYGYTF
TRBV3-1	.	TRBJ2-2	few	TGTGCCAGCAGGTCGAGGACCGGGGAGCTGTTTTTT	CASRSRTGELFF
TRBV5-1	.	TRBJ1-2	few	TGCGCCAGCAGCATAAACCCAAGGAGAGGCTATGGCTACACCTTC	CASSINPRRGYGYTF
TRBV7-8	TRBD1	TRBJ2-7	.	TGTGCCAGCAGCTTCCCACAGGGGCAGAATGACGAGCAGTACTTC	CASSFPQGQNDEQYF
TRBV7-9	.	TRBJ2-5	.	TGTGCCAGTGGACAGAAAGAGACCCAGTACTTC	CASGQKETQYF
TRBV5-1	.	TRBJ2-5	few	TGCGCCAGCAGCGTCATTGGGGGAGGAGAAGAGACCCAGTACTTC	CASSVIGGGEETQYF
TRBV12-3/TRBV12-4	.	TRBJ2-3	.	TGTGCCAGCAGACTAGTGGGGGATACGCAGTATTTT	CASRLVGDTQYF
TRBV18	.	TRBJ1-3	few	TGTGCCAGCTCACCACCTATCGGGGGCTACTCTGGAAACACCATATATTTT	CASSPPIGGYSGNTIYF
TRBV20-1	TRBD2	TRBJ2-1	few	TGCAGTGCTAGACCAGGACTAGCGGGGGGGTTCAGAGCACGCCAGTTCTTC	CSARPGLAGGFRARQFF
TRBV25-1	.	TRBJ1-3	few	TGTGCCAGCAGCAACGGACAGTTGGGGTCTGGAAACACCATATATTTT	CASSNGQLGSGNTIYF
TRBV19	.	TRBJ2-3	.	TGTGCCAGTAGTAAACTCAGGGAAGCGACAGATACGCAGTATTTT	CASSKLREATDTQYF
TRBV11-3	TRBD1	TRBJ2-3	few	TGTGCCAGCAGTCGACAGGGGACGATAGGAGATACGCAGTATTTT	CASSRQGTIGDTQYF
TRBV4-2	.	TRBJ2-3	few	TGTGCCAGCAGCCAAGACGCCGGGACGGGCACAGATACGCAGTATTTT	CASSQDAGTGTDTQYF
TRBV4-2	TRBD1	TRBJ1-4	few	TGTGCCAGCAGCCTCGGGACAGGGAGTACTAATGAAAAACTGTTTTTT	CASSLGTGSTNEKLFF
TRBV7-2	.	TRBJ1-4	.	TGTGCCAGCAGCTTAGAGGGGCACCGCCCGGAAAAACTGTTTTTT	CASSLEGHRPEKLFF
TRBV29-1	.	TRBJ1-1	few	TGCAGCGTTGAGAACGTTCCCAGGGCTGGGACTGAAGCTTTCTTT	CSVENVPRAGTEAFF
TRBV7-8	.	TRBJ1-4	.	TGTGCCAGCAGCCGCGAGCCCCTCGGTGAAAAACTGTTTTTT	CASSREPLGEKLFF
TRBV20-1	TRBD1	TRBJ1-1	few	TGCAGTGCTAGAGTCCGGGACAGCCGCTACACTGAAGCTTTCTTT	CSARVRDSRYTEAFF
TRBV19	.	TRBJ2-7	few	TGTGCCAGTAGGGCGAGCGGCGGGGACGAGCAGTACTTC	CASRASGGDEQYF
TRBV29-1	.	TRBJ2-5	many	TGCAGCGTTGAACGGGGCCTCCAAGAGACCCAGTACTTC	CSVERGLQETQYF
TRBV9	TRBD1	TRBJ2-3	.	TGTGCCAGCAGCTCATCACGACAGGGGGCAGGGACAGATACGCAGTATTTT	CASSSSRQGAGTDTQYF
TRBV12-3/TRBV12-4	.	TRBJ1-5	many	TGTGCCAGCAGTTTAGAACGGGGGCAGCCCCAGCATTTT	CASSLERGQPQHF
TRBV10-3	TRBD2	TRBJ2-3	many	TGTGCCATCAGTGAGCCAACTAGCGGGAGCACAGATACGCAGTATTTT	CAISEPTSGSTDTQYF
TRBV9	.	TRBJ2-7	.	TGTGCCAGAACGGGGGACACGTCCTACGAGCAGTACTTC	CARTGDTSYEQYF
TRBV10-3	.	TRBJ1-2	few	TGTGCCATCAGTGAAGGTCCCGGTCCATTTTATGGCTACACCTTC	CAISEGPGPFYGYTF
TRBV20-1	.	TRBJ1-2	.	TGCAGTGCTACGGACTATGGCTACACCTTC	CSATDYGYTF
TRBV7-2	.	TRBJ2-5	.	TGTGCCAGCAGCTACCAGACAGGTCAAGAGACCCAGTACTTC	CASSYQTGQETQYF
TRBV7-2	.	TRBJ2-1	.	TGTGCCAGCAGCTCTCCCCCGCGCCAGACACCCAATGAGCAGTTCTTC	CASSSPPRQTPNEQFF
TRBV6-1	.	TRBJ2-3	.	TGTGCCAGCATGGGTACCACAGATACGCAGTATTTT	CASMGTTDTQYF
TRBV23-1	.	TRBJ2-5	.	TGCGTCAGCAGGCAGCAGCAGGGCCAAGCAGAGACCCAGTACTTC	CVSRQQQGQAETQYF
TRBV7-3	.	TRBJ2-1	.	TGTGCCAGCAGCCCCCCGGGACTGCAATCCGAGCAGTTCTTC	CASSPPGLQSEQFF
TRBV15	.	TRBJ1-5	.	TGTGCCACCAGCAGACAGGGGCAGCCCCAGCATTTT	CATSRQGQPQHF
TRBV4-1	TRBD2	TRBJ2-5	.	TGCGCCAGCAGCCTCCTACTAGCGGGGGAAGAGACCCAGTACTTC	CASSLLLAGEETQYF
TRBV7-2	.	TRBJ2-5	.	TGTGCCAGCAGCTTAGGCGGGTACCGAGAGACCCAGTACTTC	CASSLGGYRETQYF
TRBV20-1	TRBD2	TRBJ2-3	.	TGCAGTGCCTACGCCCGGCGGGGGGGCGAAGATACGCAGTATTTT	CSAYARRGGEDTQYF
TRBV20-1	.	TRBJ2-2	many	TGCAGTGTGACCCGGGACGGGAACACCGGGGAGCTGTTTTTT	CSVTRDGNTGELFF